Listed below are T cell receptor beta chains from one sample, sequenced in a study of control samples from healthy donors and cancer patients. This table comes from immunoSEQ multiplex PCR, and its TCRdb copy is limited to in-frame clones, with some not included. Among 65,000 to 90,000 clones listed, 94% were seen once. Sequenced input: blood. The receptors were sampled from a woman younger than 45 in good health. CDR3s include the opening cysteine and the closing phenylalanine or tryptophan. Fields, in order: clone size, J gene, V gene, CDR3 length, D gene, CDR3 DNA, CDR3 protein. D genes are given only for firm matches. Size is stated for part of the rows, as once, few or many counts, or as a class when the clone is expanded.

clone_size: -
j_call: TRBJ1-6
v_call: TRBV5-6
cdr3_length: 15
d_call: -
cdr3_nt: TGTGCCAGCAGCTTGGGATGGGCCGCTTCGTCACCCCTCCACTTT
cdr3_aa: CASSLGWAASSPLHF

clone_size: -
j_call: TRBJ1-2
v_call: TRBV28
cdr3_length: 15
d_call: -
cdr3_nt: TGTGCCAGCAGTTTATGGGCGGGCGGCTGGAATGGCTACACCTTC
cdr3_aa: CASSLWAGGWNGYTF

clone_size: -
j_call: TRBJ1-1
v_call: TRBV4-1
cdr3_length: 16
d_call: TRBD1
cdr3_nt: TGCGCCAGCAGCCAAGGCCCAGGGGGATTGGACACTGAAGCTTTCTTT
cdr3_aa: CASSQGPGGLDTEAFF

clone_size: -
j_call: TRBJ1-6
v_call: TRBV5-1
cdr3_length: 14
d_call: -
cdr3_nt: TGCGCCAGCAGCTCCTCTGCTTTACCCTCGGCCCTCCACTTT
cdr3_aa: CASSSSALPSALHF

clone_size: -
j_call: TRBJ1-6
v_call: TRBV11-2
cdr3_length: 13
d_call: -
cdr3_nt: TGTGCCAGCAGCTTAGAGGGGGGATCACCCCTCCACTTT
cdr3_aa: CASSLEGGSPLHF

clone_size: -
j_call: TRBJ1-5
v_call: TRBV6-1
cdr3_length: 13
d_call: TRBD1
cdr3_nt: TGTGCCAGCAGTGAGGACAGGGGGCAGCCCCAGCATTTT
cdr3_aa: CASSEDRGQPQHF

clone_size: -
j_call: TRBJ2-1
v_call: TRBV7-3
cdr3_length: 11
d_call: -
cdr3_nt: TGTGCCAGCAGCTTGACCGATGAGCAGTTCTTC
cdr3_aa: CASSLTDEQFF

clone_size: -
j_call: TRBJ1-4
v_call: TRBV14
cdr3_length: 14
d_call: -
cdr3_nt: TGTGCCAGCTGCCTCGGGATGTTTTGTGAAAAACTGTTTTTT
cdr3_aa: CASCLGMFCEKLFF

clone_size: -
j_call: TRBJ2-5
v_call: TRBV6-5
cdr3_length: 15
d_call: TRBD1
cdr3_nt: TGTGCCAGCACCGACCCTGACAGGGTAGGAGAGACCCAGTACTTC
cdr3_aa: CASTDPDRVGETQYF

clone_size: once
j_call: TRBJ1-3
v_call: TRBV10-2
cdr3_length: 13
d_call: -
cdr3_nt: TGCGCCAGCAGTGAGCCATTCCTGAACACCATATATTTT
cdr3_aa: CASSEPFLNTIYF

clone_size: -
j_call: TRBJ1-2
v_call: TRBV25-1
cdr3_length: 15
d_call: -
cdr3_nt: TGTGCCAGCAGTGAATGGGGCATATATAACTATGGCTACACCTTC
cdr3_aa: CASSEWGIYNYGYTF

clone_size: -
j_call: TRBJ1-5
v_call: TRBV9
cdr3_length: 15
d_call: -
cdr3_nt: TGTGCCAGCAGCGTTTCAGGGGAGGGAAATCAGCCCCAGCATTTT
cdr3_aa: CASSVSGEGNQPQHF

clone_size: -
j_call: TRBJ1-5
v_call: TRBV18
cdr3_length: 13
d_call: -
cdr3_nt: TGTGCCAGCTCACCACCGGGGGATCAGCTCCAGCATTTT
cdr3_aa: CASSPPGDQLQHF

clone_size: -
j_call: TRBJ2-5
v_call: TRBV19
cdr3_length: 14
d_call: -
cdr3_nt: TGTGCCAGTAGTATTCGCACAGGTCAAGAGACCCAGTACTTC
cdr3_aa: CASSIRTGQETQYF

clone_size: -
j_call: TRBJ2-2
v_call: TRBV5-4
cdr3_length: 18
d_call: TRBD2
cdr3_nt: TGTGCCAGCAGCTTGGTCTGGCTAGCGGGGGAGAACACCGGGGAGCTGTTTTTT
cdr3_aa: CASSLVWLAGENTGELFF

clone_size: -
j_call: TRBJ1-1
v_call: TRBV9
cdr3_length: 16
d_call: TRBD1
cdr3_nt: TGTGCCAGCAGCACACGCCGGGACAGGGGGCTAACTGAAGCTTTCTTT
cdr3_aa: CASSTRRDRGLTEAFF

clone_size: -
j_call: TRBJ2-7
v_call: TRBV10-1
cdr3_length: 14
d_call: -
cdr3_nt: TGCGCCACCAGCCCCGCGGACAGACTCTACGAGCAGTACTTC
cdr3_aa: CATSPADRLYEQYF

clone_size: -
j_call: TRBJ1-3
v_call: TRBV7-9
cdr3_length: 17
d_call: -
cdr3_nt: TGTGCCAGCAGCTTAAAGGCAGAACATAACTCTGGAAACACCATATATTTT
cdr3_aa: CASSLKAEHNSGNTIYF

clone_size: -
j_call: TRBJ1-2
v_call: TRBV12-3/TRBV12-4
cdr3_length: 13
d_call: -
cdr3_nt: TGTGCCAGCAGTTTAGCGGCAGACTATGGCTACACCTTC
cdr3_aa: CASSLAADYGYTF

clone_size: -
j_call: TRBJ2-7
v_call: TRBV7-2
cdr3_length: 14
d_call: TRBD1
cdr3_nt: TGTGCCAGCAGCTCATCGGGACAGACCTACGAGCAGTACTTC
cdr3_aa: CASSSSGQTYEQYF

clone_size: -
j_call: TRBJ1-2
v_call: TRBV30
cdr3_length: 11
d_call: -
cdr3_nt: TGTGCCTGGAGTTGGGGAGGGGGCTACACCTTC
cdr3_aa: CAWSWGGGYTF

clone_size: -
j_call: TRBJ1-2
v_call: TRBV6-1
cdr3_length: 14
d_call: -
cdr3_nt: TGTGCCAGCAGTGACAGGGCTTCTAACTATGGCTACACCTTC
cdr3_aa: CASSDRASNYGYTF

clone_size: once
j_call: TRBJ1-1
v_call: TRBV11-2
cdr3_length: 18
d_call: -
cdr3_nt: TGTGCCAGCAGCTTAGATCAGTATTCAAGGGGTGAGGACACTGAAGCTTTCTTT
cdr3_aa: CASSLDQYSRGEDTEAFF